Many counts were recorded for the clone carrying this T cell receptor (beta chain). The data were obtained in a study of T cells in Graves' hyperthyroidism and ophthalmopathy. Deletions cut 2 bases from V and 3 bases from J, with 16 bases between. This CDR3 region has 15 residues. CDR1 DFQATT and CDR2 SNEGSKA come from the germline V gene (reference sequence). TCR beta CDR3 region amplification was performed from RNA transcripts. An initial round of RT-PCR targeting the TCR CDR3 relied on the HTBI primer set. TCRdb used MiXCR to reprocess the multiplex PCR reads, holding one entry per CDR3 protein. In the table there are roughly 380,000 distinct CDR3 sequences, approximately 19% of which are singletons.

The receptor was isolated from a woman aged 18-30 years with Graves' hyperthyroidism. Sequences were obtained from blood. This chain connects TRBV20-1 to TRBJ1-2; weak D call: TRBD1 (6 bases). The CDR3 sequence is CSARTPRWTDYGYTF. The CDR3 DNA reads TGCAGTGCTAGAACCCCTCGCTGGACAGACTATGGCTACACCTTC.